This is a list of T cell receptor beta chains from one sample in a study of blood T cell repertoires in COVID-19. The repertoire was sequenced with immunoSEQ multiplex PCR; TCRdb's copy has only in-frame clones and lacks some. The data hold about 110,000 clones, with roughly 90% observed a single time. Material for sequencing was peripheral blood. These receptors were taken from a man aged 35 to 55 with active or convalescent COVID-19. CDR3s include the opening cysteine and the closing phenylalanine or tryptophan. The order of the fields is V gene, D gene, J gene, clone size, CDR3 protein, CDR3 DNA. D genes are given only for firm matches. For some rows the clone size is stated as once, few or many, or as a class when expanded; others skip it.

TRBV6-5,TRBD1,TRBJ2-1,NA,CASSFEGASYNEQFF,TGTGCCAGCAGTTTTGAGGGGGCCTCCTACAATGAGCAGTTCTTC
TRBV27,TRBD2,TRBJ2-7,NA,CASSSLYSGSFEQYF,TGTGCCAGCAGTTCCCTCTATAGCGGGAGTTTCGAGCAGTACTTC
TRBV25-1,TRBD1,TRBJ2-7,NA,CASSPWTGDEQYF,TGTGCCAGCAGTCCCTGGACAGGGGACGAGCAGTACTTC
TRBV6-5,TRBD1,TRBJ1-1,NA,CASRSGTGVNTEAFF,TGTGCCAGCAGGTCCGGGACAGGGGTGAACACTGAAGCTTTCTTT
TRBV19,TRBD2,TRBJ2-2,NA,CASNGGGTGELFF,TGTGCCAGTAACGGGGGGGGCACCGGGGAGCTGTTTTTT
TRBV6-5,TRBD2,TRBJ2-1,NA,CASSYSTSGNEQFF,TGTGCCAGCAGTTACTCGACTAGCGGCAATGAGCAGTTCTTC
TRBV7-2,TRBD1,TRBJ1-6,NA,CASSSGQGGNSPLHF,TGTGCCAGCAGCTCCGGACAGGGGGGTAATTCACCCCTCCACTTT
TRBV5-1,TRBD1,TRBJ1-3,NA,CASSIGTAGNTIYF,TGCGCCAGCAGCATCGGGACAGCTGGAAACACCATATATTTT
TRBV7-3,NA,TRBJ2-3,once,CASSFTLADTQYF,TGTGCCAGCAGCTTCACCCTAGCAGATACGCAGTATTTT
TRBV18,NA,TRBJ1-2,NA,CASSTGSRGYTF,TGTGCCAGCTCAACAGGGTCGAGGGGCTACACCTTC
TRBV19,TRBD2,TRBJ2-1,NA,CASTPGGHNEQFF,TGTGCCAGTACCCCGGGAGGCCACAATGAGCAGTTCTTC
TRBV4-2,TRBD1,TRBJ1-6,NA,CASSQDGDRASPLHF,TGTGCCAGCAGCCAAGACGGAGACAGGGCTTCACCCCTCCACTTT
TRBV10-3,NA,TRBJ2-3,NA,CAISREVGRGTPDTQYF,TGTGCCATCTCCCGAGAGGTGGGGCGCGGGACCCCAGATACGCAGTATTTT
TRBV10-1,TRBD1,TRBJ1-1,once,CASNDRGRAFF,TGCGCCAGCAATGACAGGGGGAGGGCTTTCTTT
TRBV6-6,NA,TRBJ2-4,NA,CASSPLSFALAKNIQYF,TGTGCCAGCAGTCCCCTATCCTTTGCGTTAGCCAAAAACATTCAGTACTTC
TRBV10-3,NA,TRBJ2-5,NA,CAISEVGGQETQYF,TGTGCCATCAGTGAGGTTGGGGGGCAAGAGACCCAGTACTTC
TRBV6-2/TRBV6-3,TRBD2,TRBJ2-7,few,CASSLPTSRYEQYF,TGTGCCAGCAGTTTGCCGACTAGCAGATACGAGCAGTACTTC
TRBV7-3,NA,TRBJ2-1,NA,CASSSTGSSYNEQFF,TGTGCCAGCAGCTCCACTGGGAGCTCCTACAATGAGCAGTTCTTC
TRBV5-1,NA,TRBJ1-3,NA,CASSLHSGNTIYF,TGCGCCAGCAGCTTGCACTCTGGAAACACCATATATTTT
TRBV18,NA,TRBJ1-2,NA,CASSPQGPAGNYGYTF,TGTGCCAGCTCACCCCAGGGGCCGGCAGGGAACTATGGCTACACCTTC
TRBV28,TRBD1,TRBJ1-5,NA,CASSSNRGVGNQPQHF,TGTGCCAGCAGTTCCAACAGGGGAGTGGGAAATCAGCCCCAGCATTTT
TRBV10-1,TRBD1,TRBJ2-7,NA,CASSRDSSFSSLSYEQYF,TGCGCCAGCAGCCGGGACAGTTCCTTTTCCTCACTCTCCTACGAGCAGTACTTC
TRBV21-1,NA,TRBJ1-5,NA,CATLSGDRGPSNQPQHF,TGTGCCACCTTAAGTGGGGACAGGGGGCCTAGCAATCAGCCCCAGCATTTT
TRBV6-6,NA,TRBJ2-7,NA,CASSYSGSYEQYF,TGTGCCAGCAGTTACTCCGGGTCCTACGAGCAGTACTTC
TRBV18,TRBD2,TRBJ2-5,NA,CASSPLSSGQETQYF,TGTGCCAGCTCACCACTATCTAGCGGCCAAGAGACCCAGTACTTC
TRBV4-3,NA,TRBJ1-4,NA,CASSQERSTTTNEKLFF,TGCGCCAGCAGCCAAGAGCGCTCGACAACAACTAATGAAAAACTGTTTTTT
TRBV7-9,NA,TRBJ1-3,NA,CASSHDTGSGNTIYF,TGTGCCAGCAGCCACGACACAGGGTCTGGAAACACCATATATTTT
TRBV6-1,NA,TRBJ1-2,NA,CASSEKGWRGYTF,TGTGCCAGCAGTGAAAAGGGGTGGCGGGGCTACACCTTC
TRBV7-2,NA,TRBJ2-7,NA,CASSARSGGTAPYEQYF,TGTGCCAGCAGCGCTCGGAGCGGAGGAACCGCCCCCTACGAGCAGTACTTC
TRBV5-1,NA,TRBJ1-3,NA,CASSAQGTGNTIYF,TGCGCCAGCAGCGCTCAGGGAACTGGAAACACCATATATTTT
TRBV3-1/TRBV3-2,NA,TRBJ2-3,NA,CASSQVSTDTQYF,TGTGCCAGCAGCCAAGTAAGCACAGATACGCAGTATTTT
TRBV21-1,NA,TRBJ2-1,NA,CASSKVKRDSAPHEQFF,TGTGCCAGCAGCAAAGTAAAGCGGGATTCGGCCCCCCATGAGCAGTTCTTC
TRBV7-9,NA,TRBJ1-1,NA,CASSLQGEAFF,TGTGCCAGCAGCTTACAGGGTGAAGCTTTCTTT
TRBV3-1/TRBV3-2,TRBD1,TRBJ1-4,NA,CASSLGWTGLFF,TGTGCCAGCAGCCTAGGGTGGACAGGACTGTTTTTT
TRBV3-1/TRBV3-2,NA,TRBJ2-7,NA,CASSHSVGEQYF,TGTGCCAGCAGCCATAGCGTGGGCGAGCAGTACTTC
TRBV10-3,TRBD1,TRBJ2-5,NA,CAITRGQGETQYF,TGTGCCATCACCCGGGGACAGGGGGAGACCCAGTACTTC
TRBV18,TRBD1,TRBJ1-3,NA,CASSPPQGVPTGNTIYF,TGTGCCAGCTCACCCCCCCAGGGGGTACCTACAGGAAACACCATATATTTT
TRBV7-8,TRBD1,TRBJ1-2,once,CASSRGGNNYGYTF,TGTGCCAGCAGCCGAGGGGGCAATAACTATGGCTACACCTTC
TRBV5-1,NA,TRBJ1-1,NA,CASSPPPQVPMNTEAFF,TGCGCCAGCAGCCCCCCCCCACAGGTCCCCATGAACACTGAAGCTTTCTTT
TRBV10-3,NA,TRBJ1-1,NA,CAISTGRGAFF,TGTGCCATCAGTACAGGGAGGGGAGCTTTCTTT
TRBV6-5,NA,TRBJ1-1,once,CASRKGGGPSKAFF,TGTGCCAGCAGAAAGGGGGGGGGACCGTCAAAAGCTTTCTTT
TRBV18,NA,TRBJ2-7,NA,CASSPSGFYEQYF,TGTGCCAGCTCACCCTCCGGGTTCTACGAGCAGTACTTC
TRBV18,TRBD2,TRBJ2-2,NA,CASSPGLADTGELFF,TGTGCCAGCTCACCGGGACTAGCGGACACCGGGGAGCTGTTTTTT
TRBV21-1,NA,TRBJ2-7,NA,CASSKALGGEQYF,TGTGCCAGCAGCAAAGCGCTGGGGGGCGAGCAGTACTTC
TRBV5-6,NA,TRBJ2-7,NA,CASSLLSQGSGQYF,TGTGCCAGCAGCCTCCTCTCCCAGGGTTCCGGGCAGTACTTC
TRBV5-1,TRBD2,TRBJ2-7,NA,CASSLGLAGSGGTYEQYF,TGCGCCAGCAGCTTAGGACTAGCGGGAAGCGGGGGGACCTACGAGCAGTACTTC
TRBV18,NA,TRBJ2-2,NA,CASSRLGRNDYSGELFF,TGTGCCAGCTCACGACTGGGTCGCAACGATTACTCCGGGGAGCTGTTTTTT
TRBV7-9,NA,TRBJ2-7,NA,CASSLSSLFYEQYF,TGTGCCAGCTCACTATCCTCTCTTTTCTACGAGCAGTACTTC
TRBV27,TRBD1,TRBJ2-5,NA,CASTADRVVETQYF,TGTGCCAGCACTGCGGACAGGGTGGTGGAGACCCAGTACTTC
TRBV21-1,NA,TRBJ2-3,NA,CASSYVGAGNSTDTQYF,NA
TRBV2,NA,TRBJ2-7,NA,CASLLKLYYEQYF,TGTGCCAGTTTATTAAAACTCTACTACGAGCAGTACTTC
TRBV28,TRBD1,TRBJ1-6,NA,CASSLLGTDNSPLHF,TGTGCCAGCAGTTTATTAGGGACAGATAATTCACCCCTCCACTTT
TRBV19,NA,TRBJ1-5,NA,CASSPSGSNQPQHF,TGTGCCAGTAGTCCCTCGGGGAGCAATCAGCCCCAGCATTTT
TRBV21-1,NA,TRBJ1-2,NA,CASTVSDRDRYGYTF,TGTGCCAGCACCGTATCGGACAGGGATCGTTATGGCTACACCTTC
TRBV27,TRBD1,TRBJ1-5,NA,CASSSGQGGQPQHF,TGTGCCAGCAGTTCCGGACAGGGCGGTCAGCCCCAGCATTTT